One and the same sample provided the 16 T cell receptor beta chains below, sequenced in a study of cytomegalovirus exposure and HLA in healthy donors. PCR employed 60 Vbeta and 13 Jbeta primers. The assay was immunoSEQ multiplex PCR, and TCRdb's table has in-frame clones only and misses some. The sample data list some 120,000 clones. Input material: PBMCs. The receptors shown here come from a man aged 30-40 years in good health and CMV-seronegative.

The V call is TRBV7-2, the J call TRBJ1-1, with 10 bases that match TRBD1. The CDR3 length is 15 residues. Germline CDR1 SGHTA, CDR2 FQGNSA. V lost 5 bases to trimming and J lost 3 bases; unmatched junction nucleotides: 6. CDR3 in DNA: TGTGCCAGCAGCCGCTTGGGGACAGGGGACACTGAAGCTTTCTTT. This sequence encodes CASSRLGTGDTEAFF.

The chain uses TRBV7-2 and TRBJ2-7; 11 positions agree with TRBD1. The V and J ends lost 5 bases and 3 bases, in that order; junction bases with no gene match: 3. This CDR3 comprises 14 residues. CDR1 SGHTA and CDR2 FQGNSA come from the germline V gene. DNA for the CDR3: TGTGCCAGCAGCCACGGGACAGGGGGCTACGAGCAGTACTTC. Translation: CASSHGTGGYEQYF.

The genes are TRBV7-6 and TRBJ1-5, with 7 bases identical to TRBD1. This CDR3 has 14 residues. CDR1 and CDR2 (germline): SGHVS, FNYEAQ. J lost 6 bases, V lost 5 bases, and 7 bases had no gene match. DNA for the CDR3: TGTGCCAGCAGCCCCGATACAGGGGTTCAGCCCCAGCATTTT. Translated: CASSPDTGVQPQHF.

The CDR3 loop is CASSYSGEGVTEAFF. CDR3 DNA sequence: TGTGCCAGCAGTTACTCAGGGGAGGGTGTCACTGAAGCTTTCTTT. This chain joins TRBV6-5 and TRBJ1-1; tentatively, D is TRBD1 (5 bases). Germline V gene data show CDR1 as MNHEY and CDR2 as SVGAGI. The V end was cut by 0 bases, the J end by 4 bases, with 12 bases between. The CDR3 has 15 amino acids.

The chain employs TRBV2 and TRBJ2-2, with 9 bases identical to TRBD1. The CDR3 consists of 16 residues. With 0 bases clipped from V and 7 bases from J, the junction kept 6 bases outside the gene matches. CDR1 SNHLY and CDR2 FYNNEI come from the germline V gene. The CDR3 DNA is TGTGCCAGCAGTGAAGCTGGACAGGGGCTTGGCGGGGAGCTGTTTTTT. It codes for CASSEAGQGLGGELFF.

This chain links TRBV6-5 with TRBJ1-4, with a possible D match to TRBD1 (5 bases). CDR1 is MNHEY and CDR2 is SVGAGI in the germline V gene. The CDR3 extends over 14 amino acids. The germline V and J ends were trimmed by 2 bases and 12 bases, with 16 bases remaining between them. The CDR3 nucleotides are TGTGCCAGCAGTTACCTCACAGGTGCAAGGGAACTGTTTTTT. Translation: CASSYLTGARELFF.

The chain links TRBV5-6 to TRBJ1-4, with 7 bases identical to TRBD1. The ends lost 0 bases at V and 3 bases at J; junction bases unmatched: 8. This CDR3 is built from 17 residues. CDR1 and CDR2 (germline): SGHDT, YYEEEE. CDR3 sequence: CASSLGGTAPSNEKLFF. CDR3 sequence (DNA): TGTGCCAGCAGCTTGGGGGGGACAGCTCCCTCTAATGAAAAACTGTTTTTT.

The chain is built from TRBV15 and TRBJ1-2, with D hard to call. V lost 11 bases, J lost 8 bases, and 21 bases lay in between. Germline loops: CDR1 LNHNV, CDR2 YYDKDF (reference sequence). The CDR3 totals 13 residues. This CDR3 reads CACSGWGEDGYTF. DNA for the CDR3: TGTGCCTGCTCCGGGTGGGGAGAAGACGGCTACACCTTC. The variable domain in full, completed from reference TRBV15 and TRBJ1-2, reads DAMVIQNPRYQVTQFGKPVTLSCSQTLNHNVMYWYQQKSSQAPKLLFHYYDKDFNNEADTPDNFQSRRPNTSFCFLDIRSPGLGDTAMYLCACSGWGEDGYTFGSGTRLTVV.

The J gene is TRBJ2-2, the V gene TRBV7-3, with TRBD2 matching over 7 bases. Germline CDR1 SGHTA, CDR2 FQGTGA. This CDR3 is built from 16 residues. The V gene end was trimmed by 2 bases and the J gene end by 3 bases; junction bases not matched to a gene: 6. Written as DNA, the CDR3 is TGTGCCAGCAGCTTATATGGCGGGGGAGACACCGGGGAGCTGTTTTTT. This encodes CASSLYGGGDTGELFF.

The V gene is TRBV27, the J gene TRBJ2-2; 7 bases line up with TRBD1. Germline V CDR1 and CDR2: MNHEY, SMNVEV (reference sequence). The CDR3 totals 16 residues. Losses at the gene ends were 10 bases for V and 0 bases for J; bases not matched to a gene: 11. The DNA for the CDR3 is TGTGCCACCCAGACATCCGGGACAGCGAACACCGGGGAGCTGTTTTTT. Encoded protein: CATQTSGTANTGELFF.

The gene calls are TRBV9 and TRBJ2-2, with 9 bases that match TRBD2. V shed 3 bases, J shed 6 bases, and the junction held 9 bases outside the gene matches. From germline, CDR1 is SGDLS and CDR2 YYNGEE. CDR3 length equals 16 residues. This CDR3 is CASSAGGLAVSGELFF. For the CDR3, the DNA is TGTGCCAGCAGCGCAGGGGGACTAGCTGTGTCCGGGGAGCTGTTTTTT. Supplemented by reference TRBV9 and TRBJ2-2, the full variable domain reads DSGVTQTPKHLITATGQRVTLRCSPRSGDLSVYWYQQSLDQGLQFLIQYYNGEERAKGNILERFSAQQFPDLHSELNLSSLELGDSALYFCASSAGGLAVSGELFFGEGSRLTVL.

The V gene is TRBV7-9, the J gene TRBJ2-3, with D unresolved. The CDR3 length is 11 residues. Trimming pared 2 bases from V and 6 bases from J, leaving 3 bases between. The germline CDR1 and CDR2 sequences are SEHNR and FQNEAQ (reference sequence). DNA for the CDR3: TGTGCCAGCAGCTTACTTGATACGCAGTATTTT. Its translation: CASSLLDTQYF.

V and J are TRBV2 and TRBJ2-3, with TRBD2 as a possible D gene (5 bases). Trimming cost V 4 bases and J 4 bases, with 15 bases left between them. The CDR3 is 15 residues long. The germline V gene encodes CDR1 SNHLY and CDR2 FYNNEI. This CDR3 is CASSVNGVGADTQYF. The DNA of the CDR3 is TGTGCCAGCAGTGTGAACGGGGTGGGTGCAGATACGCAGTATTTT.

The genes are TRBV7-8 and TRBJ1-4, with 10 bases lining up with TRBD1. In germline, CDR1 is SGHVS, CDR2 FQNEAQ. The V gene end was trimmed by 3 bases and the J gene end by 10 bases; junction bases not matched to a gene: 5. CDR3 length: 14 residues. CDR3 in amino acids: CASSLGDRGVKLFF. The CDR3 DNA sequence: TGTGCCAGCAGCTTGGGGGACAGGGGTGTAAAACTGTTTTTT.

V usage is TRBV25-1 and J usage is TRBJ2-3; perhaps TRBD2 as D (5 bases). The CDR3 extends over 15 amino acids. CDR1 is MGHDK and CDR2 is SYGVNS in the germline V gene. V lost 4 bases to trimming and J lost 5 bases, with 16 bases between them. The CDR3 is CASSVAGGRLDTQYF. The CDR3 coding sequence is TGTGCCAGCAGTGTGGCAGGAGGCCGTTTAGATACGCAGTATTTT.

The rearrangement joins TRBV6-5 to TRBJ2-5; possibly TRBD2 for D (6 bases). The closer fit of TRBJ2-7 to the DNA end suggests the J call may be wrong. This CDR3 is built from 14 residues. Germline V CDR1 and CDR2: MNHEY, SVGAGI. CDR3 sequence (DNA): TGTGCCAGCAGGGACTACCAAGCCTTGTACGAGCAGTACTTC. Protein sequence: CASRDYQALYEQYF.